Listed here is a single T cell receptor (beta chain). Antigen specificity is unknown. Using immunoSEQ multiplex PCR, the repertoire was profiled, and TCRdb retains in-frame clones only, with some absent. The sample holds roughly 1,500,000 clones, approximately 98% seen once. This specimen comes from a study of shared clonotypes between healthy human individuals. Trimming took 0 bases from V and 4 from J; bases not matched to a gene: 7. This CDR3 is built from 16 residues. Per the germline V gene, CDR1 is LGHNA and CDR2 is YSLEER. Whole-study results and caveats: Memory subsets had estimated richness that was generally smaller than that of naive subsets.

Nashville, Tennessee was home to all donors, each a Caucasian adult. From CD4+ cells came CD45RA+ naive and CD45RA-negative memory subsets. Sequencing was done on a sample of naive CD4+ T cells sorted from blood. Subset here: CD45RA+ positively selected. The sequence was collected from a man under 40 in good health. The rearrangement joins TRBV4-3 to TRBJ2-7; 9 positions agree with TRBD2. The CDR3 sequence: CASSQDRPSGNYEQYF. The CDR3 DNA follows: TGCGCCAGCAGCCAAGATAGGCCTAGCGGGAATTACGAGCAGTACTTC.